Following are 10 T cell receptor beta chains from one sample sequenced in a study of technical replicates of blood from several donors. Measured with immunoSEQ multiplex PCR; TCRdb has only the in-frame clones, and not every one. The sample holds under 95,000 clones, 95% seen once. Sequenced sample: T cells isolated from PBMCs. These TCRs come from a human donor in good health.

The chain uses TRBV5-4 and TRBJ2-5, with 9 bases aligning to TRBD2. The V segment lost 1 base and the J segment 4 bases; nucleotides outside the gene matches: 5. The germline gives CDR1 SGHNT, CDR2 YYREEE (reference sequence). The CDR3 runs to 15 residues. The CDR3 coding sequence is TGTGCCAGCAGCTTGTTCATAGCGGGGGTAGAGACCCAGTACTTC. Protein sequence: CASSLFIAGVETQYF.

The chain links TRBV4-1 to TRBJ2-7, with D perhaps TRBD2 (5 bases). The CDR3 has 16 amino acids. Germline V gene data show CDR1 as MGHRA and CDR2 as YSYEKL. The ends were cut back, 4 bases at V and 1 base at J, with 17 bases in the middle. The CDR3 loop reads CASSPQGSGISYEQYF. The CDR3 nucleotides are TGCGCCAGCAGCCCCCAAGGTTCGGGGATATCCTACGAGCAGTACTTC.

The gene calls are TRBV6-6 and TRBJ2-1, with 11 bases matching TRBD2. The V gene's germline CDR1 is MNHNY and CDR2 SVGAGI (reference sequence). J gave up 9 bases and V 4 bases, and 11 bases lay outside the gene matches. The CDR3 runs 16 residues. The CDR3 nucleotides read TGTGCCAGCAGTTGGGCTCCTAGCGGGAGGACAGGTGAGCAGTTCTTC. Its translation is CASSWAPSGRTGEQFF.

This clone was seen just once. This sequence joins TRBV20-1 and TRBJ1-2; D ambiguous. V was clipped by 3 bases and J by 7 bases, with 9 bases between them. Looked up from germline, CDR1 is DFQATT and CDR2 is SNEGSKA (reference sequence). This CDR3 comprises 11 residues. CDR3 in amino acids: CSARGQAGYTF. As DNA, the CDR3 is TGCAGTGCTAGGGGTCAGGCTGGCTACACCTTC.

The table lists this clone with a count of one. J is TRBJ2-5 and V is TRBV6-1, with 8 bases identical to TRBD1. Germline CDR1 and CDR2: MNHNS and SASEGT. J was trimmed by 2 bases and V by 7 bases; bases with no gene match: 9. The CDR3 totals 15 residues. The CDR3 region has the DNA TGTGCCAGCAACAAGCTTCAGGGGGCGCAAGAGACCCAGTACTTC. Protein: CASNKLQGAQETQYF.

This rearrangement joins TRBV6-4 to TRBJ1-2, with 8 bases lining up with TRBD1. Germline V CDR1 and CDR2: MRHNA, SNTAGT. The CDR3 is made up of 13 amino acids. The trim removed 6 bases at V and 4 bases at J, leaving 4 bases unmatched. CDR3 protein: CASRTTGAYGYTF. CDR3 DNA sequence: TGTGCCAGCAGGACGACAGGGGCCTATGGCTACACCTTC.

This chain links TRBV29-1 with TRBJ2-1, with 10 bases that match TRBD2. CDR3 length: 18 amino acids. The germline gives CDR1 SQVTM, CDR2 ANQGSEA. V gave up 7 bases and J gave up 0 bases; unmatched junction bases: 15. The CDR3 reads CSAYPGLAEKSSYNEQFF. The CDR3 DNA follows: TGCAGCGCATACCCTGGACTAGCGGAGAAGAGCTCCTACAATGAGCAGTTCTTC.

V usage is TRBV28 and J usage is TRBJ2-3; TRBD1 aligns across 10 bases. Germline V CDR1 and CDR2: MDHEN, SYDVKM. The V segment lost 5 bases and the J segment 4 bases; nucleotides outside the gene matches: 6. CDR3 length: 15 amino acids. The CDR3 coding sequence is TGTGCCAGCAGTGGGAGACAGGGGGCGTCAGATACGCAGTATTTT. Its protein product is CASSGRQGASDTQYF. The full variable domain, with the rest looked up from reference TRBV28 and TRBJ2-3, is DVKVTQSSRYLVKRTGEKVFLECVQDMDHENMFWYRQDPGLGLRLIYFSYDVKMKEKGDIPEGYSVSREKKERFSLILESASTNQTSMYLCASSGRQGASDTQYFGPGTRLTVL.

The gene calls are TRBV4-1 and TRBJ2-7, with TRBD1 matching over 11 bases. The CDR3 is made up of 15 amino acids. The V and J ends lost 3 bases and 6 bases, in that order; junction bases with no gene match: 7. Germline assignment: CDR1 MGHRA and CDR2 YSYEKL. The CDR3 sequence is CASSHSGTGGGEQYF. The CDR3 bases are TGCGCCAGCAGCCATTCAGGGACAGGGGGTGGCGAGCAGTACTTC.

The chain joins TRBV19 to TRBJ2-3; 9 bases are shared with TRBD2. The CDR3 spans 14 residues. Trimming removed 4 bases from V and 3 bases from J; junction bases left unmatched: 2. Germline loops: CDR1 LNHDA, CDR2 SQIVND (reference sequence). The CDR3 nucleotides read TGTGCCAGTAGTACTCTAGCGGGGACAGATACGCAGTATTTT. This sequence encodes CASSTLAGTDTQYF. The full variable domain, completed using reference TRBV19 and TRBJ2-3, is DGGITQSPKYLFRKEGQNVTLSCEQNLNHDAMYWYRQDPGQGLRLIYYSQIVNDFQKGDIAEGYSVSREKKESFPLTVTSAQKNPTAFYLCASSTLAGTDTQYFGPGTRLTVL.